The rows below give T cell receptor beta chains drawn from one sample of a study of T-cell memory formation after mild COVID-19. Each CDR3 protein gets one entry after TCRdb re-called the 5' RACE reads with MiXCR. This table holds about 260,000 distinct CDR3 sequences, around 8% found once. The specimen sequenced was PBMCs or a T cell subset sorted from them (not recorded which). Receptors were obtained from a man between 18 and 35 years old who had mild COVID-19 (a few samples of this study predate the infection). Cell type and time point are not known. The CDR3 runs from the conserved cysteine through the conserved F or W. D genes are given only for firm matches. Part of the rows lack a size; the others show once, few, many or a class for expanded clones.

cdr3_nt: TGTGCCAGCAGCCCAACAGGGGGCGATCAGCCCCAGCATTTT
cdr3_aa: CASSPTGGDQPQHF
clone_size: few
d_call: TRBD1
j_call: TRBJ1-5
v_call: TRBV3-1

cdr3_nt: TGTGCCAGCAGCTTTCTCGCAGATACGCAGTATTTT
cdr3_aa: CASSFLADTQYF
clone_size: many
d_call: .
j_call: TRBJ2-3
v_call: TRBV11-2

cdr3_nt: TGTGCCAGCAGCCCTAGACAGGGGCTTGGGGGCTACACCTTC
cdr3_aa: CASSPRQGLGGYTF
clone_size: few
d_call: TRBD1
j_call: TRBJ1-2
v_call: TRBV7-9

cdr3_nt: TGTGCCAGCAGCCACCGTTTTAAGGGGGACTATGGCTACACCTTC
cdr3_aa: CASSHRFKGDYGYTF
clone_size: .
d_call: .
j_call: TRBJ1-2
v_call: TRBV3-1

cdr3_nt: TGCGCCAGCAGCTTGAGGCGGGATACGCAGTATTTT
cdr3_aa: CASSLRRDTQYF
clone_size: few
d_call: .
j_call: TRBJ2-3
v_call: TRBV5-1

cdr3_nt: TGCGCCAGCAGCCAAGAGCGGGGGGGCGGCACAGATACGCAGTATTTT
cdr3_aa: CASSQERGGGTDTQYF
clone_size: many
d_call: TRBD2
j_call: TRBJ2-3
v_call: TRBV5-1

cdr3_nt: TGCGCCAGCAGCTTAGGACAGGGGACTACCACCCCGAGGCGAAACACTGAAGCTTTCTTT
cdr3_aa: CASSLGQGTTTPRRNTEAFF
clone_size: .
d_call: TRBD1
j_call: TRBJ1-1
v_call: TRBV5-1

cdr3_nt: TGTGCCAGCAGTTACAATCCCGGGACTAGCGGGGGCCCCGATCCAGATACGCAGTATTTT
cdr3_aa: CASSYNPGTSGGPDPDTQYF
clone_size: few
d_call: TRBD2
j_call: TRBJ2-3
v_call: TRBV6-2/TRBV6-3

cdr3_nt: TGCAGCGTTGAGTTACGCAGGGGGCCTCTCACCTACGAGCAGTACTTC
cdr3_aa: CSVELRRGPLTYEQYF
clone_size: .
d_call: TRBD1
j_call: TRBJ2-7
v_call: TRBV29-1

cdr3_nt: TGCGCCAGCAGCTTGGGCCGACGGGACAGCTACCTCATGAACACTGAAGCTTTCTTT
cdr3_aa: CASSLGRRDSYLMNTEAFF
clone_size: many
d_call: TRBD1
j_call: TRBJ1-1
v_call: TRBV5-1

cdr3_nt: TGTGCCAGCAGCTCAGACAGGGGCTACAATGAGCAGTTCTTC
cdr3_aa: CASSSDRGYNEQFF
clone_size: .
d_call: TRBD1
j_call: TRBJ2-1
v_call: TRBV27

cdr3_nt: TGTGCCAGCAGTCATGGACGAGGTCAGCCCCAGCATTTT
cdr3_aa: CASSHGRGQPQHF
clone_size: many
d_call: .
j_call: TRBJ1-5
v_call: TRBV6-5

cdr3_nt: TGTGCCAGTAGTATGGGCAAGGAGACCCAGTACTTC
cdr3_aa: CASSMGKETQYF
clone_size: many
d_call: .
j_call: TRBJ2-5
v_call: TRBV19

cdr3_nt: TGTGCCAGCGAGGGACGTCCTAACACTGAAGCTTTCTTT
cdr3_aa: CASEGRPNTEAFF
clone_size: .
d_call: .
j_call: TRBJ1-1
v_call: TRBV6-5